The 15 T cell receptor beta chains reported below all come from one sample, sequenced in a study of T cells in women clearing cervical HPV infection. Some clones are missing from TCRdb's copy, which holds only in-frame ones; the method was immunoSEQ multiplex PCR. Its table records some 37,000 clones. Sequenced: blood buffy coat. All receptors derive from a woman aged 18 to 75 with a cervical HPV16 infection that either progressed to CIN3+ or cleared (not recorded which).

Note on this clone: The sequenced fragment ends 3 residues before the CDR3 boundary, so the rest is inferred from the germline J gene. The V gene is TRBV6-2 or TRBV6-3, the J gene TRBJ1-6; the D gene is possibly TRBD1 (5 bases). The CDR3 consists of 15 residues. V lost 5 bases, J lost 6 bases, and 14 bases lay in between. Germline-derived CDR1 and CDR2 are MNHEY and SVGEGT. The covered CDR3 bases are TGTGCCAGCAGTGACCGACAGCTACTTAATTCACCC. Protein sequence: CASSDRQLLNSP. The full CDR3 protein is CASSDRQLLNSPLHF.

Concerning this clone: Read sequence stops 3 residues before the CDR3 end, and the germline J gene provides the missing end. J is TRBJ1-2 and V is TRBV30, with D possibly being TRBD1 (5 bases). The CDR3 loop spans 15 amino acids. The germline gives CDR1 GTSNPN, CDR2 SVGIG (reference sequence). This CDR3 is CAWSFSGGSTDTYTF. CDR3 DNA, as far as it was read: TGTGCCTGGAGTTTTAGCGGGGGGAGCACAGATACC.

This CDR3 is CSASGTSGGATDTQYF. The sequenced part of the CDR3 DNA is TGCAGTGCTAGCGGGACTAGCGGGGGGGCCACAGATACG. This chain uses TRBV20-1 with TRBJ2-3, with TRBD2 matching 16 bases. The read terminates 3 residues before the CDR3 end, so the remaining end is supplied by the germline J gene. Germline CDR1 and CDR2: DFQATT and SNEGSKA (reference sequence). The CDR3 has 16 amino acids. V lost 3 bases and J lost 2; bases outside the gene matches: 2.

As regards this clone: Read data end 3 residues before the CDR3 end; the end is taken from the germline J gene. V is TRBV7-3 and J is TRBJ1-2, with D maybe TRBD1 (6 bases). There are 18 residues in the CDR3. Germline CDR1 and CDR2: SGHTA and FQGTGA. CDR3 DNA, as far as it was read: TGTGCCAGCAGCCCTACATGGGCGGGGGGGCTTTCGGTAGATACC. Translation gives CASSPTWAGGLSVDT. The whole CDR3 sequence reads CASSPTWAGGLSVDTYTF.

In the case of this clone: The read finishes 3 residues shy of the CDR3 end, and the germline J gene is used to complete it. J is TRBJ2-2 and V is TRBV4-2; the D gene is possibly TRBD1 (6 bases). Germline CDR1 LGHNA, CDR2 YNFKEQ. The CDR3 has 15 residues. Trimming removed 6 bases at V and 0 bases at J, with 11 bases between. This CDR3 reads CASRKDSANTGELFF. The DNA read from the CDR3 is TGTGCCAGCAGGAAGGACAGCGCGAACACCGGGGAG.

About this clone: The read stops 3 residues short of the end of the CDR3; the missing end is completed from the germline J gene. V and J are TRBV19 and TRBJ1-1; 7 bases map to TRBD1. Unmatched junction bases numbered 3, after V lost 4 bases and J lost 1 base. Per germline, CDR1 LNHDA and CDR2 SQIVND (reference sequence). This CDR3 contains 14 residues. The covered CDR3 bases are TGTGCCAGTAGTACAGGGGGGAAGAACACTGAA. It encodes CASSTGGKNTE. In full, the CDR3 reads CASSTGGKNTEAFF.

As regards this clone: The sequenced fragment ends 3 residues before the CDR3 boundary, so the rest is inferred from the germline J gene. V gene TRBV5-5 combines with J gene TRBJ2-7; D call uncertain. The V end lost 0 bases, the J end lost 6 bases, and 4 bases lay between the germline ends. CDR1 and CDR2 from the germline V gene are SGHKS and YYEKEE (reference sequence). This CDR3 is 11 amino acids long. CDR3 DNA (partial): TGTGCCAGCAGCTTGGGGGCCGAG. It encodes CASSLGAE. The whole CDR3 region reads CASSLGAEQYF.

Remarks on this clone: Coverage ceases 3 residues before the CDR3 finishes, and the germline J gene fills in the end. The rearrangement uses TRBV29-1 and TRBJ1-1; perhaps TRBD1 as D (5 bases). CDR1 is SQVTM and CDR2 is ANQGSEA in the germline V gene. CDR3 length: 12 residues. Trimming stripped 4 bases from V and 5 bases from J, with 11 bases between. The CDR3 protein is CSVGPGGTEAFF. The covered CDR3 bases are TGCAGCGTTGGTCCCGGGGGGACTGAA.

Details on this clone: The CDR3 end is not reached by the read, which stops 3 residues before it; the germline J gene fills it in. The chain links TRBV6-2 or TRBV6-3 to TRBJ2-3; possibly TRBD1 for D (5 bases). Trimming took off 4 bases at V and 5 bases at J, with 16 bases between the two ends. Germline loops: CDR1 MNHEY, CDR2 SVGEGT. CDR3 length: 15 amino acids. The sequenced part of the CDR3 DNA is TGTGCCAGCAGTTCTCAGGGTTGGCCTGGAGATACG. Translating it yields CASSSQGWPGDT. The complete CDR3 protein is CASSSQGWPGDTQYF.

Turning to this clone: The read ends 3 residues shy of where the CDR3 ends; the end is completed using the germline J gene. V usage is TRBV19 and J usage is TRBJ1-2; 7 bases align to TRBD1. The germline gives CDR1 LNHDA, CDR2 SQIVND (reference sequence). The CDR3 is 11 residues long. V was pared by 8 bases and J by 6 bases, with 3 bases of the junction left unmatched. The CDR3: CASRTGHGYTF. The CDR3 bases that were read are TGTGCCAGTCGGACAGGTCATGGC.

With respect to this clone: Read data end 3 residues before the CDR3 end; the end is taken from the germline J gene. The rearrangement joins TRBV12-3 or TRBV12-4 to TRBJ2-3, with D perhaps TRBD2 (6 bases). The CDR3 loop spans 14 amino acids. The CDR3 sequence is CASSSGTVEETQYF. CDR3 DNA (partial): TGTGCCAGCAGTTCCGGGACTGTCGAAGAGACG.

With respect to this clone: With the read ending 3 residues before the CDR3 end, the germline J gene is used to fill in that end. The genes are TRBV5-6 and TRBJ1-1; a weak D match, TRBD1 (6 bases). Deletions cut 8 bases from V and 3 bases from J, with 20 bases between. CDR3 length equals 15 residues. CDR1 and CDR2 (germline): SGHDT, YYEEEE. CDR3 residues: CASEEGGGMYTEAFF. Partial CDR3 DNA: TGTGCCAGTGAGGAGGGGGGGGGCATGTACACTGAA.

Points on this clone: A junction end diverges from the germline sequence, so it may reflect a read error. The chain's CDR3 is CASSQEVIGRGNTGELFF. The CDR3 bases that were read are TGCGCCAGCAGCCAAGAGGTGATAGGGCGAGGGAACACCGGGGAG. The V call is TRBV4-2, the J call TRBJ2-2; D unresolved. The missing CDR3 end, 3 residues past where the read stops, is filled in from the germline J gene. Germline V gives CDR1 LGHNA, CDR2 YNFKEQ. The length of the CDR3 is 18 residues.

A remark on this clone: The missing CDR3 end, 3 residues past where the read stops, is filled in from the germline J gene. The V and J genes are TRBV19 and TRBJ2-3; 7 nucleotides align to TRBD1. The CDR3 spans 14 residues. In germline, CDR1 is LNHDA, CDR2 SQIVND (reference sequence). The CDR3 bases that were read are TGTGCCAACACGACAGGGACGGGCAATCAGCCG. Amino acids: CANTTGTGNQP. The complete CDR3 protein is CANTTGTGNQPQYF.

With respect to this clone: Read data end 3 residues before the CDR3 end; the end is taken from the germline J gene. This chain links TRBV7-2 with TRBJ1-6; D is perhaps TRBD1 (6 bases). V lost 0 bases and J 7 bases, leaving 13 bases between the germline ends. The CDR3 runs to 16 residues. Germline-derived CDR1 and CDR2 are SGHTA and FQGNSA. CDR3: CASSLAGAGVNSPLHF. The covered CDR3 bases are TGTGCCAGCAGCTTAGCGGGGGCAGGGGTGAATTCACCC.